This entry lists 17 T cell receptor beta chains sequenced from one sample in a study of control samples from healthy donors and cancer patients (dated by TCRdb to 2020 to 2022). Library generation was performed with the immunoSEQ multiplex PCR assay. TCRdb limited this immuneACCESS table to in-frame rearrangements with V and J called. A share of clones is missing; checked studies link under half to unresolved V genes, and the rest is unexplained. The sample includes about 140,000 clones, with 94% observed a single time. The biggest ten clones account for approximately 14% of the sample. Sequenced material: blood. These receptors originate from a man in his forties in good health.

The chain carries TRBV6-2 or TRBV6-3 and TRBJ2-1, with a weak D call TRBD2 (7 bases). Looked up from germline, CDR1 is MNHEY and CDR2 is SVGEGT. The CDR3 consists of 19 residues. V was trimmed by 0 bases and J by 5 bases, leaving 23 bases between them. CDR3 amino acids: CASSYSSSSWGAGDNEQFF. CDR3 coding DNA: TGTGCCAGCAGTTACTCGTCTTCTTCTTGGGGGGCGGGAGACAATGAGCAGTTCTTC.

The rearrangement joins TRBV6-2 or TRBV6-3 to TRBJ2-5; 8 nucleotides agree with TRBD1. This CDR3 comprises 14 residues. Germline trimming cut 0 bases from V and 5 bases from J; bases unmatched to any gene: 2. Per the germline V gene, CDR1 is MNHEY and CDR2 is SVGEGT. The CDR3 DNA reads TGTGCCAGCAGTTACTCGGACAGGGTTGAGACCCAGTACTTC. This sequence encodes CASSYSDRVETQYF.

The V gene is TRBV5-1, the J gene TRBJ1-3; D gene ambiguous. Trimming cost V 0 bases and J 0 bases, with 7 bases left between them. Per germline, CDR1 SGHRS and CDR2 YFSETQ. This CDR3 region has 15 residues. The CDR3 loop reads CASSLVANSGNTIYF. Here the CDR3 DNA reads TGCGCCAGCAGCTTGGTAGCAAACTCTGGAAACACCATATATTTT.

V gene TRBV15 combines with J gene TRBJ2-2, with D maybe TRBD1 (5 bases). V was clipped by 0 bases and J by 3 bases, with 17 bases between them. CDR3 length equals 18 residues. Germline V gives CDR1 LNHNV, CDR2 YYDKDF (reference sequence). The CDR3, as DNA: TGTGCCACCAGCAGAGATCTGGTTTGGGAAGGGGACACCGGGGAGCTGTTTTTT. It is translated as CATSRDLVWEGDTGELFF.

The chain joins TRBV7-9 to TRBJ2-7; D not certain. V shed 5 bases and J shed 1 base, with 3 bases lying between them. This CDR3 comprises 11 residues. CDR1 and CDR2 (germline): SEHNR, FQNEAQ (reference sequence). The CDR3 loop is CASSRSYEQYF. In DNA form, the CDR3 reads TGTGCCAGCAGCCGGTCCTACGAGCAGTACTTC. The complete variable domain, with remaining parts taken from reference TRBV7-9 and TRBJ2-7, reads DTGVSQNPRHKITKRGQNVTFRCDPISEHNRLYWYRQTLGQGPEFLTYFQNEAQLEKSRLLSDRFSAERPKGSFSTLEIQRTEQGDSAMYLCASSRSYEQYFGPGTRLTVT.

The rearrangement links TRBV27 to TRBJ2-7; TRBD1 might be the D (6 bases). Trimming shortened V by 5 bases and J by 6 bases, and 11 bases separated the two germline ends. In germline, CDR1 is MNHEY, CDR2 SMNVEV (reference sequence). The CDR3 covers 12 residues. The CDR3: CASSITGSEQYF. The CDR3 nucleotides read TGTGCCAGCAGTATAACAGGGAGCGAGCAGTACTTC.

V usage is TRBV11-2 and J usage is TRBJ1-5, with D possibly matching TRBD1 (5 bases). With 4 bases removed from V and 7 bases from J, the gap between germline ends came to 14 bases. The CDR3 consists of 14 residues. Germline CDR1 is SGHAT and CDR2 is FQNNGV. The CDR3 region is CASSSEGLGQPQHF. The CDR3 DNA reads TGTGCCAGCAGCTCGGAGGGGCTCGGGCAGCCCCAGCATTTT.

The rearrangement links TRBV4-1 to TRBJ1-5, with 7 bases that match TRBD1. After removal of 4 bases from V and 5 bases from J, the junction contained 8 bases not matched to a gene. This CDR3 has 15 residues. Germline loops: CDR1 MGHRA, CDR2 YSYEKL. The CDR3 region has the DNA TGCGCCAGCAGCCGGATGGGGGACAGCGATCAGCCCCAGCATTTT. Encoded protein: CASSRMGDSDQPQHF.

The DNA of the CDR3 is TGTGCCAGCAGCTTGGGGGGCGGTAGGGAAGCCCTAGCCAAAAACATTCAGTACTTC. Its protein product is CASSLGGGREALAKNIQYF. The chain couples TRBV5-5 to TRBJ2-4; possible D gene TRBD1, 5 bases. V lost 0 bases to trimming and J lost 0 bases, with 19 bases between them. This CDR3 is built from 19 residues. Germline CDR1 SGHKS, CDR2 YYEKEE (reference sequence).

The chain couples TRBV7-6 to TRBJ2-5, with D uncertain. Trimming shortened V by 2 bases and J by 4 bases, and 8 bases separated the two germline ends. In germline, CDR1 is SGHVS, CDR2 FNYEAQ. The CDR3 has 13 residues. The CDR3 spells CASSLRSRETQYF. For the CDR3, the DNA is TGTGCCAGCAGCTTAAGGTCCAGAGAGACCCAGTACTTC.

The chain links TRBV27 to TRBJ2-7; D possibly corresponds to TRBD2 (6 bases). V was pared by 5 bases and J by 3 bases, with 17 bases between. CDR3 length: 15 amino acids. In germline, CDR1 is MNHEY, CDR2 SMNVEV (reference sequence). The DNA for the CDR3 is TGTGCCAGCAGTCCCCTTATGGGCGGGAACTACGAGCAGTACTTC. Protein product: CASSPLMGGNYEQYF.

V gene TRBV28 combines with J gene TRBJ2-2; D is perhaps TRBD1 (6 bases). Germline V lookup: CDR1 MDHEN, CDR2 SYDVKM. The CDR3 is 14 residues long. Deletions cut 6 bases from V and 1 base from J, with 9 bases between. CDR3 region: CASRGQMNTGELFF. As DNA, the CDR3 is TGTGCCAGCAGAGGACAGATGAACACCGGGGAGCTGTTTTTT.

The chain couples TRBV24-1 to TRBJ1-2; D call uncertain. From germline, CDR1 is KGHDR and CDR2 SFDVKD. V was shortened by 2 bases and J by 7 bases, with 16 bases between the two germline ends. The CDR3 loop spans 15 amino acids. Here the CDR3 reads CATSDSSLSSGGYTF. CDR3 bases: TGTGCCACCAGTGATTCCTCACTATCATCGGGTGGCTACACCTTC.

The V and J genes are TRBV2 and TRBJ2-1; D is uncertain. With 4 bases removed from V and 6 bases from J, the gap between germline ends came to 7 bases. Germline-derived CDR1 and CDR2 are SNHLY and FYNNEI. The CDR3 is 12 amino acids. The CDR3 nucleotides are TGTGCCAGCAGTGGTACCCCCAATGAGCAGTTCTTC. Translation gives CASSGTPNEQFF.

On this clone: An end of the junction does not agree with germline; a read error may underlie this. The chain links TRBV28 to TRBJ1-3, with 8 bases lining up with TRBD1. The CDR3 has 13 amino acids. CDR1 is MDHEN, CDR2 SYDVKM, per germline. The CDR3 DNA reads as TGTGCCACCGAAGGGACAGGTCTAAACCCCATATATTTT. This codes for CATEGTGLNPIYF.

The chain carries TRBV6-4 and TRBJ2-2; no reliable D call. CDR1 and CDR2 from the germline V gene are MRHNA and SNTAGT. The length of the CDR3 is 18 residues. V lost 2 bases and J 4 bases, leaving 20 bases between the germline ends. The CDR3 sequence: CASSDRSRTDGLTGELFF. The DNA of the CDR3 is TGTGCCAGCAGTGACCGATCGAGGACCGACGGGCTCACCGGGGAGCTGTTTTTT.

This clone was recorded only once. The rearrangement uses TRBV6-2 or TRBV6-3 and TRBJ1-5; D is possibly TRBD1 (6 bases). CDR3 length: 16 residues. Per germline, CDR1 MNHEY and CDR2 SVGEGT. Trimming shortened V by 2 bases and J by 6 bases, and 17 bases separated the two germline ends. CDR3 DNA: TGTGCCAGCAGTTACCGTCTTGTCAGGGGCGGTCAGCCCCAGCATTTT. Its translation is CASSYRLVRGGQPQHF.